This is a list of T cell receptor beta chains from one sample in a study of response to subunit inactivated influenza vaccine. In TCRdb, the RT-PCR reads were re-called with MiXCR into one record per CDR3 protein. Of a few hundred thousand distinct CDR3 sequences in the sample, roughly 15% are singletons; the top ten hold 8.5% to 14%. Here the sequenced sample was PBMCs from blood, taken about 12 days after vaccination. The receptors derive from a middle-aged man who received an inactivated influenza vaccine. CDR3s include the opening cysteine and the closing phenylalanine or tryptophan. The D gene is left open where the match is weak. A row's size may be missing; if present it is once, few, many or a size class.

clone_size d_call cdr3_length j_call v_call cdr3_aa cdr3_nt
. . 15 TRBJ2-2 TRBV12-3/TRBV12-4 CASVGGFGLTGELFF TGTGCCAGCGTCGGAGGGTTTGGGTTAACCGGGGAGCTGTTTTTT
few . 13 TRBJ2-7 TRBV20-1 CSARRTGAYEQYF TGCAGTGCCCGCCGGACGGGAGCCTACGAGCAGTACTTC
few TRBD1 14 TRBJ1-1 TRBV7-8 CASSQTGVNTEAFF TGTGCCAGCAGCCAAACAGGGGTGAACACTGAAGCTTTCTTT
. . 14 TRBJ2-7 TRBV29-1 CSVAPIAASYEQYF TGCAGCGTTGCCCCGATAGCGGCCTCCTACGAGCAGTACTTC
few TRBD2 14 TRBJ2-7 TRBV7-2 CASSSAGGFYEQYF TGTGCCAGCAGCTCAGCGGGGGGATTCTACGAGCAGTACTTC
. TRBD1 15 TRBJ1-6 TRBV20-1 CSARSQGTSNSPLHF TGCAGTGCTAGGTCACAGGGGACCAGTAATTCACCCCTCCACTTT
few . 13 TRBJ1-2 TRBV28 CASTLGGAYGYTF TGTGCCAGCACCCTGGGGGGGGCCTATGGCTACACCTTC
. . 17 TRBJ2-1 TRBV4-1 CASSQGPLSFRADEQFF TGCGCCAGCAGCCAAGGCCCGCTCTCTTTCCGGGCCGATGAGCAGTTCTTC
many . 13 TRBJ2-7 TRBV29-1 CSVSRSSSYEQYF TGCAGCGTTTCCCGGTCAAGCTCCTACGAGCAGTACTTC
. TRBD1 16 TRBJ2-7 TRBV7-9 CASSFPTGIRTYEQYF TGTGCCAGCAGCTTCCCGACAGGGATAAGGACCTACGAGCAGTACTTC
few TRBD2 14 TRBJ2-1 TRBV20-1 CSARFAGEYNEQFF TGCAGTGCTAGGTTCGCGGGAGAGTACAATGAGCAGTTCTTC
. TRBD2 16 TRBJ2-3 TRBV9 CASSPRTSGSADTQYF TGTGCCAGCAGCCCAAGGACTAGCGGGAGCGCAGATACGCAGTATTTT
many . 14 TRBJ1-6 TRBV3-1 CASSQLQGNSPLHF TGTGCCAGCAGCCAACTACAGGGTAATTCACCCCTCCACTTT
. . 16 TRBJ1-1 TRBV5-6 CASSLLAAKADTEAFF TGTGCCAGCAGCTTGTTAGCAGCCAAGGCGGACACTGAAGCTTTCTTT
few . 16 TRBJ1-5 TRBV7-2 CASSQNGPGRGQPQHF TGTGCCAGCAGCCAAAACGGACCAGGTCGCGGTCAGCCCCAGCATTTT
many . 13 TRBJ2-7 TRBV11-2 CASSSGGEGEQYF TGTGCCAGCAGCTCTGGGGGCGAGGGGGAGCAGTACTTC
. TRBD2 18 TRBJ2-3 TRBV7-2 CASSLSGLAGATTDTQYF TGTGCCAGCAGCTTATCGGGACTAGCGGGGGCCACCACAGATACGCAGTATTTT
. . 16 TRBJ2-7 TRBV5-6 CASSLALGAQRYEQYF TGTGCCAGCAGCTTGGCCCTAGGGGCGCAACGCTACGAGCAGTACTTC
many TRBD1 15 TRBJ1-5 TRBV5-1 CASSLGPRDRDPQHF TGCGCCAGCAGCTTGGGCCCTCGGGACAGGGACCCCCAGCATTTT
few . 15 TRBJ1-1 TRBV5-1 CASSKAKIENTEAFF TGCGCCAGCAGCAAAGCCAAGATCGAGAACACTGAAGCTTTCTTT
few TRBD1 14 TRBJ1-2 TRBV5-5 CASSRDRGNYGYTF TGTGCCAGCAGCAGAGACAGGGGTAACTATGGCTACACCTTC
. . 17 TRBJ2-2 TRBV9 CASSPPGRTRSTGELFF TGTGCCAGCAGCCCCCCGGGGAGGACCCGGTCGACCGGGGAGCTGTTTTTT
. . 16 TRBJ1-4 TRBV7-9 CASSFGTSTTNEKLFF TGTGCCAGCAGCTTCGGGACATCCACAACTAATGAAAAACTGTTTTTT
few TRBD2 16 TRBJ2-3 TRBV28 CASRLTAGGSPDTQYF TGTGCCAGCAGATTGACGGCGGGAGGGTCCCCAGATACGCAGTATTTT
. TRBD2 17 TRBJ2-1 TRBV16 CASSQFSGSISYNEQFF TGTGCCAGCAGCCAATTCAGCGGGAGTATCTCCTACAATGAGCAGTTCTTC
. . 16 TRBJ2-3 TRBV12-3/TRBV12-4 CASSFVSGASTDTQYF TGTGCCAGCAGTTTTGTCTCGGGGGCGAGCACAGATACGCAGTATTTT
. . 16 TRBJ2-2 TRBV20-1 CSARDHRGGNTGELFF TGCAGTGCTAGAGATCATAGAGGGGGGAACACCGGGGAGCTGTTTTTT
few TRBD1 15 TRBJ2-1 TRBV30 CAWSRRNRGINEQFF TGTGCCTGGAGTAGACGTAACAGGGGTATCAATGAGCAGTTCTTC
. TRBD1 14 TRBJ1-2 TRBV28 CASSTPGQVYGYTF TGTGCCAGCAGCACACCGGGACAGGTCTATGGCTACACCTTC
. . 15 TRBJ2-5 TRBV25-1 CASSELGGGIETQYF TGTGCCAGCAGTGAATTAGGTGGGGGGATAGAGACCCAGTACTTC
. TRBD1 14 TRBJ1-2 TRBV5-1 CASSPGQGVSGYTF TGCGCCAGCAGCCCGGGACAGGGGGTCTCTGGCTACACCTTC
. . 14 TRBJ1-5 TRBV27 CASSLTGPGQPQHF TGTGCCAGCAGTTTGACAGGTCCGGGCCAGCCCCAGCATTTT
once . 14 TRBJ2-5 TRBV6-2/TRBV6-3 CASSDRYQRETQYF TGTGCCAGCAGTGACCGATATCAGAGGGAGACCCAGTACTTC
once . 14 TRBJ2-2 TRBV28 CASRPWTDTGELFF TGTGCCAGCAGACCTTGGACAGACACCGGGGAGCTGTTTTTT
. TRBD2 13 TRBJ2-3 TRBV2 CASREGILDTQYF TGTGCCAGCCGGGAGGGCATACTAGATACGCAGTATTTT